These 27 T cell receptor beta chains were all obtained from the same sample, sequenced in a study of Ad26.COV2.S vaccination and SARS-CoV-2 variants. Documented treatment: around 19 received Ad26.COV2.S at low or high dose, single or two shots; 5 received placebo; per-sample allocation not given. Material that was analyzed had been drawn on day 63 after the first vaccine or placebo injection. The data were produced by immunoSEQ multiplex PCR, yet TCRdb's version contains in-frame clones alone and is incomplete. Here the sample spans 300,000 to 400,000 clones, roughly 91% being singletons. The sequencing used peripheral blood, collected in a trial of Ad26.COV2.S vaccine versus placebo. The source of these receptors is a person aged 18-65 years who received the Ad26.COV2.S COVID-19 vaccine or a placebo.

This clone was detected once. This chain uses TRBV29-1 with TRBJ2-1; 7 bases are shared with TRBD2. Germline V gene lookup returns CDR1 SQVTM and CDR2 ANQGSEA. The V gene end was trimmed by 4 bases and the J gene end by 5 bases; junction bases not matched to a gene: 11. The CDR3 has 15 amino acids. The CDR3 loop reads CSVAPGLAVHNEQFF. CDR3 in DNA: TGCAGCGTTGCCCCTGGGCTAGCGGTCCACAATGAGCAGTTCTTC.

The chain employs TRBV9 and TRBJ2-7, with D unclear. The V and J ends lost 5 bases and 4 bases respectively, with 4 bases between them. Germline-derived CDR1 and CDR2 are SGDLS and YYNGEE. CDR3 size: 10 residues. CDR3 nucleotides: TGTGCCAGCAGACCTTACGAGCAGTACTTC. Translation: CASRPYEQYF.

V is TRBV5-6 and J is TRBJ2-3; no clear D. Trimming cost V 5 bases and J 0 bases, with 7 bases left between them. The CDR3 totals 13 residues. Germline CDR1 reads SGHDT; CDR2 reads YYEEEE. CDR3 bases: TGTGCCAGCAGGATATATAGCACAGATACGCAGTATTTT. Translated, it gives CASRIYSTDTQYF.

This chain links TRBV27 with TRBJ1-1; perhaps TRBD1 as D (6 bases). V lost 0 bases and J lost 5, with 13 bases in between. The germline V gene has CDR1 MNHEY and CDR2 SMNVEV (reference sequence). The CDR3 runs to 15 residues. In DNA form, the CDR3 reads TGTGCCAGCAGTTTATCTGGCAGGGGATGGACTGAAGCTTTCTTT. It yields the protein CASSLSGRGWTEAFF.

The J gene is TRBJ1-1, the V gene TRBV5-1; the D gene is possibly TRBD1 (6 bases). Germline assignment: CDR1 SGHRS and CDR2 YFSETQ. Trimming took off 5 bases at V and 7 bases at J, with 15 bases between the two ends. The CDR3 contains 13 residues. CDR3 loop: CASRLGGPGEAFF. The CDR3 nucleotides read TGCGCCAGCAGATTAGGGGGGCCGGGTGAAGCTTTCTTT.

The V and J genes are TRBV7-2 and TRBJ2-3, with 9 bases identical to TRBD1. With 4 bases clipped from V and 0 bases from J, the junction kept 2 bases outside the gene matches. From germline, CDR1 is SGHTA and CDR2 FQGNSA. The CDR3 totals 15 residues. The CDR3 reads CASSYGTGSTDTQYF. The CDR3 DNA reads TGTGCCAGCAGCTACGGGACAGGGAGCACAGATACGCAGTATTTT.

This clone has a handful of counts. This chain connects TRBV13 to TRBJ1-1; D remains ambiguous. This CDR3 is 13 amino acids long. CDR1 and CDR2 from the germline V gene are PRHDT and FYEKMQ (reference sequence). Trimming took 4 bases from V and 6 from J, leaving 12 bases between them. For the CDR3, the DNA is TGTGCCAGCAGCTCCCTCACAGAGCCTGAAGCTTTCTTT. This sequence encodes CASSSLTEPEAFF.

The chain joins TRBV27 to TRBJ2-1; a possible D gene is TRBD2 (6 bases). Trimming pared 0 bases from V and 2 bases from J, leaving 11 bases between. Germline V gives CDR1 MNHEY, CDR2 SMNVEV (reference sequence). The CDR3 runs 16 residues. CDR3 nucleotide sequence: TGTGCCAGCAGTTTATCGTGGGGGGAGGCCTACAATGAGCAGTTCTTC. This translates into CASSLSWGEAYNEQFF.

CDR3 sequence: CASSQERHLAGSLNEQYF. CDR3 bases: TGTGCCAGCAGCCAAGAGAGGCATCTAGCGGGGTCCTTGAACGAGCAGTACTTC. The genes are TRBV4-2 and TRBJ2-7, with 9 bases identical to TRBD2. Losses at the gene ends were 0 bases for V and 5 bases for J; bases not matched to a gene: 14. The CDR3 contains 18 residues. From germline, CDR1 is LGHNA and CDR2 YNFKEQ.

This chain links TRBV25-1 with TRBJ2-5; the D is unclear. Germline V gene data show CDR1 as MGHDK and CDR2 as SYGVNS. Trimming removed 2 bases at V and 2 bases at J, with 9 bases between. The CDR3 contains 14 residues. The CDR3 is CASSEKVRQETQYF. CDR3 sequence (DNA): TGTGCCAGCAGTGAAAAGGTCAGGCAAGAGACCCAGTACTTC. The whole variable domain, remainder taken from reference TRBV25-1 and TRBJ2-5, is EADIYQTPRYLVIGTGKKITLECSQTMGHDKMYWYQQDPGMELHLIHYSYGVNSTEKGDLSSESTVSRIRTEHFPLTLESARPSHTSQYLCASSEKVRQETQYFGPGTRLLVL.

This clone was detected once. This sequence joins TRBV29-1 and TRBJ2-5, with 9 bases lining up with TRBD1. This CDR3 is 13 amino acids long. Germline V gene lookup returns CDR1 SQVTM and CDR2 ANQGSEA. V lost 7 bases to trimming and J lost 2 bases; unmatched junction nucleotides: 5. The CDR3 sequence is CSGRDRAQETQYF. CDR3 in DNA: TGCAGCGGACGGGACAGGGCTCAAGAGACCCAGTACTTC. The complete variable domain, with remaining parts taken from reference TRBV29-1 and TRBJ2-5, reads SAVISQKPSRDICQRGTSLTIQCQVDSQVTMMFWYRQQPGQSLTLIATANQGSEATYESGFVIDKFPISRPNLTFSTLTVSNMSPEDSSIYLCSGRDRAQETQYFGPGTRLLVL.

J is TRBJ1-1 and V is TRBV19; maybe TRBD1 (5 bases). This CDR3 contains 15 residues. Germline assignment: CDR1 LNHDA and CDR2 SQIVND (reference sequence). Trimming took off 2 bases at V and 7 bases at J, with 17 bases between the two ends. CDR3: CASSIISGGRIEAFF. The CDR3 region has the DNA TGTGCCAGTAGTATAATTTCGGGGGGTAGGATTGAAGCTTTCTTT.

V and J are TRBV28 and TRBJ2-4; D is perhaps TRBD2 (6 bases). The CDR3 runs 15 residues. V gave up 2 bases and J gave up 0 bases, with 8 bases separating them. Looked up from germline, CDR1 is MDHEN and CDR2 is SYDVKM. This CDR3 is CASSLAGLAKNIQYF. CDR3 nucleotides: TGTGCCAGCAGTTTAGCGGGGCTAGCCAAAAACATTCAGTACTTC.

V is TRBV5-1 and J is TRBJ1-1, with D uncertain. The V end was cut by 0 bases, the J end by 1 base, with 10 bases between. This CDR3 is built from 15 residues. Per germline, CDR1 SGHRS and CDR2 YFSETQ. CDR3 sequence (DNA): TGCGCCAGCAGCTTGGTGGGATTTGCGAACACTGAAGCTTTCTTT. This gives the protein CASSLVGFANTEAFF.

This clone was observed at least ten times. V and J are TRBV6-2 or TRBV6-3 and TRBJ2-7, with 11 nucleotides matching TRBD1. Unmatched junction bases numbered 9, after V lost 5 bases and J lost 3 bases. The CDR3 sequence is 16 residues long. From germline, CDR1 is MNHEY and CDR2 SVGEGT. The chain's CDR3 is CASSTYPGQGVYEQYF. Written as DNA, the CDR3 is TGTGCCAGCAGTACCTACCCGGGACAGGGGGTCTACGAGCAGTACTTC.

The chain carries TRBV4-1 and TRBJ2-1; D perhaps matches TRBD2 (6 bases). The CDR3 runs to 14 residues. In germline, CDR1 is MGHRA, CDR2 YSYEKL. With 4 bases removed from V and 4 bases from J, the gap between germline ends came to 11 bases. CDR3 amino acids: CASSRRETYNEQFF. CDR3 coding DNA: TGCGCCAGCAGCCGCCGGGAGACTTACAATGAGCAGTTCTTC.

The chain couples TRBV5-4 to TRBJ2-7; D is possibly TRBD2 (5 bases). This CDR3 is 16 amino acids long. The germline V and J ends were trimmed by 3 bases and 3 bases, with 19 bases remaining between them. Looked up from germline, CDR1 is SGHNT and CDR2 is YYREEE (reference sequence). CDR3 amino acids: CASSSELTTARYEQYF. The CDR3 coding sequence is TGTGCCAGCAGCTCAGAATTGACTACTGCTCGCTACGAGCAGTACTTC.

The CDR3: CASRDRAGELFF. The CDR3 DNA is TGTGCCAGCAGGGATCGAGCCGGGGAGCTGTTTTTT. The chain joins TRBV9 to TRBJ2-2, with unresolved D. Germline V CDR1 and CDR2: SGDLS, YYNGEE. The V gene lost 5 bases and the J gene lost 6 bases, with 8 bases spanning the gap. This CDR3 is 12 amino acids long.

The rearrangement links TRBV21-1 to TRBJ1-5. TRBV21-1 is designated a pseudogene. This CDR3 region has 18 residues. The CDR3 spells CASSKLGRGRSVGQPQHF. The CDR3 DNA follows: TGTGCCAGCAGCAAATTAGGGCGCGGCAGGTCGGTGGGTCAGCCCCAGCATTTT.

The chain employs TRBV29-1 and TRBJ1-1; TRBD1 aligns across 7 bases. The germline V gene encodes CDR1 SQVTM and CDR2 ANQGSEA. The CDR3 consists of 12 residues. Trimming cost V 5 bases and J 2 bases; bases outside gene matches: 2. The CDR3 sequence is CSVLGGNTEAFF. The CDR3, as DNA: TGCAGCGTTTTAGGGGGCAACACTGAAGCTTTCTTT.

The rearrangement links TRBV5-1 to TRBJ2-2, with D uncertain. The CDR3 length is 13 residues. Germline-derived CDR1 and CDR2 are SGHRS and YFSETQ. The V end lost 0 bases, the J end lost 5 bases, and 5 bases lay between the germline ends. The CDR3 protein is CASSLDPTGELFF. In nucleotides, the CDR3 is TGCGCCAGCAGCTTGGACCCTACCGGGGAGCTGTTTTTT.

This clone was seen a handful of times. The chain combines TRBV11-1 with TRBJ2-7, with 8 bases lining up with TRBD1. Germline-derived CDR1 and CDR2 are SGHAT and FQDESV (reference sequence). With 1 base clipped from V and 4 bases from J, the junction kept 0 bases outside the gene matches. This CDR3 has 13 residues. CDR3: CASSLDRGYEQYF. CDR3 in DNA: TGTGCCAGCAGCTTAGACAGGGGGTACGAGCAGTACTTC.

The chain couples TRBV6-1 to TRBJ1-1; no clear D gene. CDR1 and CDR2 (germline): MNHNS, SASEGT. Trimming removed 3 bases from V and 1 base from J, with 6 bases in between. The CDR3 contains 13 residues. Written as DNA, the CDR3 is TGTGCCAGCAGTGACGGGCGGAACACTGAAGCTTTCTTT. Its translation is CASSDGRNTEAFF.

V and J are TRBV18 and TRBJ2-6; a weak D match, TRBD1 (6 bases). In germline, CDR1 is KGHSH, CDR2 LQKENI. The CDR3 spans 15 residues. V was trimmed by 6 bases and J by 4 bases, leaving 13 bases between them. The CDR3, as DNA: TGTGCCAGCTCCCCCGACAGGCTCGGGGCCAACGTCCTGACTTTC. This codes for CASSPDRLGANVLTF.

The gene calls are TRBV5-1 and TRBJ2-1; no definite D call. The CDR3 extends over 13 amino acids. In germline, CDR1 is SGHRS, CDR2 YFSETQ. V was pared by 2 bases and J by 3 bases, with 6 bases between. The CDR3 sequence is CASSFSNYNEQFF. DNA for the CDR3: TGCGCCAGCAGCTTTAGTAACTACAATGAGCAGTTCTTC.

J is TRBJ2-1 and V is TRBV5-1; maybe TRBD2 (6 bases). Per the germline V gene, CDR1 is SGHRS and CDR2 is YFSETQ. V shed 0 bases and J shed 2 bases, with 12 bases lying between them. The CDR3 runs 16 residues. The CDR3 loop reads CASSLGAGTTYNEQFF. CDR3 bases: TGCGCCAGCAGCTTGGGAGCGGGTACCACCTACAATGAGCAGTTCTTC.

The rearrangement uses TRBV30 and TRBJ1-5; no definite D call. Germline V lookup: CDR1 GTSNPN, CDR2 SVGIG (reference sequence). The CDR3 runs 13 residues. V was shortened by 0 bases and J by 4 bases, with 7 bases between the two germline ends. Written as DNA, the CDR3 is TGTGCCTGGAGTGTAACTAATAATCAGCCCCAGCATTTT. Protein product: CAWSVTNNQPQHF.